The clone carrying this T cell receptor beta chain came up once. This entry comes from a study of blood T cell repertoires in COVID-19. About the research overall: Samples of COVID-19 (acute and convalescent) were obtained from the United States, Italy and Spain. From T cells, B-cell-depleted T cells, or PBMCs came the material, which was cDNA or gDNA.

This CDR3 comprises 16 residues. The V gene end was trimmed by 3 bases and the J gene end by 2 bases; junction bases not matched to a gene: 5. Per germline, CDR1 SGHNT and CDR2 YENEEA. Data came from immunoSEQ multiplex PCR; TCRdb stores just in-frame clones and leaves some out. Of around 68,000 clones listed, more than 75% are singletons. The clonotype originates from a man in his forties with COVID-19, enrolled during active disease. Source material: peripheral blood. J is TRBJ2-1 and V is TRBV11-3, with TRBD2 matching over 9 bases. The CDR3 DNA reads TGTGCCAGCAGCTTCAGAGGCGGGGGGGCCTACAATGAGCAGTTCTTC. As protein: CASSFRGGGAYNEQFF.